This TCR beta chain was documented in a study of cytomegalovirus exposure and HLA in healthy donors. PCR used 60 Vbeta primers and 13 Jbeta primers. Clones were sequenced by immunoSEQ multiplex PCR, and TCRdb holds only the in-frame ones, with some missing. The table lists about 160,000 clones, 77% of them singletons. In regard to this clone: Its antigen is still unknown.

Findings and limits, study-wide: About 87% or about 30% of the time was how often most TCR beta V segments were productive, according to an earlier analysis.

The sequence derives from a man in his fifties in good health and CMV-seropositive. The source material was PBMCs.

CDR3 DNA sequence: TGTGCCAGCAGTTTATTCTCCCTAGTCTCTGGAAACACCATATATTTT. Translating it yields CASSLFSLVSGNTIYF. The chain couples TRBV28 to TRBJ1-3; D unclear. Germline CDR1 and CDR2: MDHEN and SYDVKM. The CDR3 totals 16 residues. Trimming stripped 1 base from V and 0 bases from J, with 10 bases between.